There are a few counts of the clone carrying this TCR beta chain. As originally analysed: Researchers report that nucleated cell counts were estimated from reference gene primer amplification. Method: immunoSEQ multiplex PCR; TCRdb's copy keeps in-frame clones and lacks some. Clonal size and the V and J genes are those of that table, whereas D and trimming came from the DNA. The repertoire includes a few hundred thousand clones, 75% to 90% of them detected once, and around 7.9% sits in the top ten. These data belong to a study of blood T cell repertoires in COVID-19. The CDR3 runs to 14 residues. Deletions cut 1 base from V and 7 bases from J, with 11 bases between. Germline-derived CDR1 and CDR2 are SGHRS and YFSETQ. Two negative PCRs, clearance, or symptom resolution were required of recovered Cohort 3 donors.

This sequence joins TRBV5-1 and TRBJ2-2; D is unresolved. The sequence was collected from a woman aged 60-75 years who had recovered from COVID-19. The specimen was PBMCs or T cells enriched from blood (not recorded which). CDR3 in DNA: TGCGCCAGCAGCTTGTCGTCCTATGGCGGGGAGCTGTTTTTT. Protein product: CASSLSSYGGELFF.